The rows below give T cell receptor beta chains drawn from one sample of a study of blood T cell repertoires in COVID-19. Some clones are missing from TCRdb's copy, which holds only in-frame ones; the method was immunoSEQ multiplex PCR. This table holds around 200,000 clones, more than 80% found once. What was sequenced was PBMCs or T cells enriched from blood (not recorded which). Source of these receptors: a man aged 30 to 39 who had recovered from COVID-19. Both conserved end residues are trimmed from each CDR3. The order of the fields is V gene, clone size, CDR3 protein. Clone size is stated in some rows and not others, as once, few, many or a class when expanded.

TRBV18 - ASSPGQLSTDTQY
TRBV27 once ASSRTGLETQY
TRBV30 - AWSVRGQGRNQPQH
TRBV6-6 - ASSPQPGRRNSYEQY
TRBV6-4 few ASSDSLAGVDTQY
TRBV7-9 - ASSYRDRENYSGNTIY
TRBV4-2 - ASSQGGMGGVDEQF
TRBV7-9 - ASSLGQGDQPQH
TRBV19 - ASSIKGTGNIQY
TRBV19 - ASSTSGTANTEAF
TRBV3-1/TRBV3-2 - ASSQGTSGRFPDTQY
TRBV30 few AWSLGDSPLH
TRBV24-1 - ATSPPGGEGNQPQH
TRBV11-3 - ASSLSFQEPYEQY
TRBV5-1 - ASRSGRDRGFPYGYT
TRBV13 - ASSLGSDTQY
TRBV28 - ASSLGDRGVNEQF
TRBV19 - ASSIPDYSYNEQF
TRBV14 - ASSPRDRDAVSGNTIY
TRBV28 - ASSFPGAGELF
TRBV19 - ASSIDLHQGTGELF
TRBV4-1 - ASSQEGLADTDTQY
TRBV9 - ASSAGTGTYEQY
TRBV28 - ASRQLMIYTDTQY
TRBV12-3/TRBV12-4 - ASSLFGDTQY
TRBV5-4 - ASSTWGGGNIQY
TRBV7-2 - ASSGIAGGPVTYEQY
TRBV6-1 - ASSGFLQGARETQY
TRBV18 - ASSPWTSGSYEQY
TRBV27 once ASSRSATSTDTQY
TRBV24-1 - ATSMTGIGPQH
TRBV7-9 - ASSLAGLAQETQY
TRBV5-4 - ASSKLAGDTRDEQF
TRBV7-2 - ASSLGLVSEQF
TRBV5-4 - ASSLGTGVYDSYEQY
TRBV3-1/TRBV3-2 - ASSQGPGMAVGYT
TRBV15 - ATSRDRASGSSDTQY
TRBV6-6 - ASRYIRDRERAF
TRBV28 - ASSPSSGYSNQPQH
TRBV15 - ATSTTESAYEQY
TRBV19 - ASSWQGDSGNTIY
TRBV9 - ASSVGSPTSGVETQY
TRBV28 - ASSFYAGTDLYNEQF
TRBV7-2 - ASSLALTSSETQY
TRBV29-1 - SGTSRGQNTEAF
TRBV27 - ASSSLGTGFSPLH
TRBV7-2 - ASSSGGSYNEQF
TRBV11-1 - ASSLAVGLATDTQY
TRBV9 - ASNLGGGAQETQY
TRBV5-4 - ASSSLQAGQETQY
TRBV4-3 - ASSQTVTGELF
TRBV7-9 - ASSFSGTEAF
TRBV24-1 - ATSDFALGRTYQETQY